This TCR beta chain was sequenced during a study of shared clonotypes between healthy human individuals. As for the study in general: Sampling drew on donors who were a couple of women and three men aged 18 to 49.

On this clone: Its antigen is unknown.

The study's findings and limits: How much donors shared clonotypes was expected to be affected by sequencing depth. The sole specimen, blood, was sampled, and tissue repertoires likely differ.

Trimming at V came to 7 bases and at J to 2 bases, leaving 12 bases not matched to a gene. The germline CDR1 and CDR2 sequences are MNHEY and SMNVEV (reference sequence). The CDR3 loop spans 18 amino acids. In the study's own analysis: ImmunoSEQ only sent back junction sequences with no quality scores, so filtering was done differently. Sequencing was performed with immunoSEQ multiplex PCR; in TCRdb, only in-frame clones are kept and a portion is missing. For V, J and clone size, that table is used; D and trimming come from the DNA. The table lists approximately 530,000 clones, 95% to 97% of them singletons.

The chain has TRBV27 and TRBJ2-6, with 9 positions matching TRBD1. The material sequenced was naive CD4+ T cells sorted from blood. This sample's subset: CD45RA+ positively selected. The TCR comes from a woman aged 25-40 years in good health. CDR3 sequence reads: CASTTLQGANPGANVLTF. The CDR3, as DNA: TGTGCCAGCACCACACTACAGGGGGCAAACCCTGGGGCCAACGTCCTGACTTTC.